These T cell receptor beta chains were read from a single sample in a study of blood T cell repertoires in COVID-19. Profiled with immunoSEQ multiplex PCR; TCRdb holds only in-frame clones, not every one. The table shows 150,000 or so clones, with 80% to 85% occurring only once. Sequenced input: peripheral blood. These receptors originate from a woman aged 55-70 years with acute or convalescent COVID-19. Each CDR3 is given without its conserved first and last residue. Each record gives: J gene, V gene, CDR3 protein.

TRBJ2-2 TRBV29-1 SALVGASVNTGELF
TRBJ1-5 TRBV6-1 ASSLVSNQPQH
TRBJ2-3 TRBV6-6 ASSYEGATSTDTQY
TRBJ2-7 TRBV28 ASSLDREAGEQY
TRBJ2-7 TRBV4-1 ASSQENSGTYEQY
TRBJ2-5 TRBV10-3 AISEWGGVETQY
TRBJ2-5 TRBV3-1/TRBV3-2 ASSQQGGETQY
TRBJ1-1 TRBV10-3 AISRQGATEAF
TRBJ1-2 TRBV29-1 SVVGLTDFYGYT
TRBJ2-1 TRBV7-9 ASSLLSGGYNEQF
TRBJ2-7 TRBV19 ASSIVDRGRNEQY
TRBJ2-2 TRBV27 ASRSPTGGPGELF
TRBJ2-5 TRBV7-8 ASSLTGSRLEGCQY
TRBJ1-1 TRBV27 ASSLYRGMNTEAF